Sequencing of this TCR beta chain was carried out in a study of blood T cell repertoires in COVID-19. Study details: The samples span acute and convalescent COVID-19 from the United States, Italy and Spain.

Participants were aged about 18 to 100 years from 20 to 30 US areas. Cohorts were based on clinical histories the participants reported. Among Cohort 3 donors, those recovered had two negative PCRs, clearance, or symptom resolution. Here immunoSEQ multiplex PCR was the method, and the copy in TCRdb shows in-frame clones only, minus some. Of 250,000 to 300,000 clones detected, around 85% appear once; the ten largest clones hold less than 2.5%. Sequencing was carried out using PBMCs or T cells enriched from blood (not recorded which). The receptor was isolated from a woman aged 45-60 years who had recovered from COVID-19.

The CDR3 region is CASSWATGALNQPQHF. CDR3 nucleotides: TGTGCCAGCAGTTGGGCTACAGGGGCCCTGAATCAGCCCCAGCATTTT. V and J are TRBV28 and TRBJ1-5, with 7 bases lining up with TRBD1. Trimming took 4 bases from V and 4 from J; bases not matched to a gene: 10. The CDR3 contains 16 residues. CDR1 is MDHEN and CDR2 is SYDVKM in the germline V gene.